This T cell receptor beta chain came from a study of beta chain features in type 1 diabetes (dated by TCRdb to 2017 to 2018). Describing the broader study: Patients and healthy donors did not differ in mean age, gender distribution, total cell number or subset yield. A total of approximately 100 million sorted cells were examined across all samples, and the number of cells per subset was strongly correlated with RNA yield. The study compared TCRB repertoires of sorted circulating CD4+ T cell subsets between recently diagnosed type 1 diabetes patients and matched healthy donors. Whereas all 30 or so donors provided naive and central memory subsets, regulatory and stem cell-like memory subsets were isolated from just 8 patients and roughly eight healthy donors.

Each donor gave one peripheral blood draw, averaging roughly 120 mL, which was collected into heparinised tubes. Naive, central memory, regulatory and stem cell-like memory CD4+ T cells were sorted on a BD FACSAria II using a panel including CD45RO, CCR7, CD25, CD127, CD95 and CD27. A purity above 98% was achieved for all sorted populations. PBMCs were isolated immediately by Lymphoprep density gradient centrifugation and stained directly without culture. So that batch effects would be minimized, each experiment stained and sorted samples in pairs, pairing one healthy donor with one patient. The investigation overall reported the following: Because cDNA was sequenced instead of genomic DNA, highly expressing activated cells could be over-represented, though the groups showed no difference in activation or CD3 levels. Type 1 diabetes patients showed a moderate but significant shortening of TCRB CDR3 length in all four CD4+ subsets. PCR may preferentially amplify shorter templates, but because patient and control samples were amplified and corrected together, any resulting skew would affect both groups equally. Naive, central memory and regulatory TCRB repertoires appeared to be more similar among patients than among healthy donors. Fewer insertions and more nucleotide deletions at VDJ recombination sites were observed in patients with type 1 diabetes, implying thymic rearrangement abnormalities. Only small numbers of individuals were included in the HLA sub-analyses, which left unresolved whether HLA type had any influence on TCRB rearrangement.

This clone was seen more than once but under ten times. Its antigen specificity is not known. No much larger clonotype is one base removed from it; base qualities were not supplied. The junction shows trimming of 2 bases on V and 5 bases on J, and the gene matches do not reach 11 bases of it. The CDR1 and CDR2 encoded by the germline V gene are MGHDK and SYGVNS. The cysteine opens and the phenylalanine closes a CDR3 of 18 amino acids. Only the CDR3 part of the read is kept: 54 bases, read in frame from the first base. The entire isolated RNA was reverse transcribed using the High Capacity cDNA Reverse Transcription Kit, and thus expressed TCRB transcripts were sequenced. Naive, central memory and regulatory T cell samples underwent deep immunoSEQ sequencing, averaging about 3.57 million total reads per sample. After sorted cells were lysed in RLT buffer, RNA was extracted with DNase-treated RNeasy Micro or Mini kits, with the choice depending on cell number. Each cell subset was processed separately to prevent cross-contamination, with patient and healthy donor samples processed together. The immunoSEQ multiplex PCR was used to amplify TCRB sequences from cDNA, yielding 87-bp fragments that span the CDR3 region. Sequencing of the amplicons was performed on the Illumina HiSeq platform. The authors processed their data as follows. PCR bias was corrected computationally using synthetic template baselines, and reads within Hamming distance 2 were collapsed, with unmergeable singletons discarded. Reads were aligned to IMGT to assign V, D and J genes, CDR3 length, and insertions or deletions at six rearrangement sites. Within each subset, clonotype counts were normalized to sorted cell number, after which true diversity and Gini coefficients were computed with the tcR R package. Repertoire sharing was quantified using the overlap coefficient calculated on TCRB nucleotide sequences. Out-of-frame TCRB sequences from naive cells were analyzed to stand in for the pre-selection repertoire. TCRdb provides this immuneACCESS table in a form limited to in-frame rearrangements. Some clones are lacking; in checked studies, under half of them reflect an unresolved V gene, and why the rest are absent is not known. D and trimming were read from the DNA, whereas the V and J calls and clone size are those reported in that table. Within this sample are hundreds of thousands of clones, with 11% to 15% of them counted one time only. The ten largest clones represent 0.025% to 0.03% of the sample.

Sequencing was carried out using naive CD4+ T cells from blood. The sample's cell subset or site label, decoded: true naive CD4+ T cells. The chain is assembled from TRBV25-1 and TRBJ2-1; the central 11 bases match TRBD2. This sequence originates from a woman aged 40 to 55 in good health. The nucleotide sequence reads TGTGCCAGCAGTGAACAATCGTTACTAGCGGGGGTTGACAATGAGCAGTTCTTC. Its protein product is CASSEQSLLAGVDNEQFF.